This TCR beta chain was recovered during a study of CD8 T cells in Susac syndrome. Random hexamers were used to reverse transcribe an amount of roughly 0.45 to 1 ug RNA. A single record per CDR3 protein comes from TCRdb applying MiXCR to the immunoSEQ multiplex PCR reads. The sample yields around 160,000 distinct CDR3 sequences, around 94% seen once. CDR3 size: 15 residues. V lost 3 bases and J lost 6; bases outside the gene matches: 10. CDR1 and CDR2 (germline): LGHNA, YNFKEQ. The chain links TRBV4-2 to TRBJ2-7; 8 nucleotides match TRBD1. This clonotype originated in a human donor in good health. Sequencing was done on a sample of CD4+ T cells from PBMCs. The CDR3 loop is CASSQATRQGIEQYF. The CDR3 nucleotides read TGTGCCAGCAGCCAGGCAACCCGACAGGGGATCGAGCAGTACTTC.